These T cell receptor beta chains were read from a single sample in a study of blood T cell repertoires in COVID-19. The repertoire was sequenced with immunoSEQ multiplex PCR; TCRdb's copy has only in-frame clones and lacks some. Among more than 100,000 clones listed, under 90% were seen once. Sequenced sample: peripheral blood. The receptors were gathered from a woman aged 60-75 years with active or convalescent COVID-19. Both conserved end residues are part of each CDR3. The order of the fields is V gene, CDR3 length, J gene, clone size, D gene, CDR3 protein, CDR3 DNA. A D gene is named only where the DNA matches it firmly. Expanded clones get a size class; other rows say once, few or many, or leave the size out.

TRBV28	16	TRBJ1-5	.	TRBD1	CASIPSDRGHDQPQHF	TGTGCCAGCATTCCATCTGACAGGGGGCACGACCAGCCCCAGCATTTT
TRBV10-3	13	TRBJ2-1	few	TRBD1	CASRTGAGNEQFF	TGTGCCTCCCGGACAGGGGCGGGCAATGAGCAGTTCTTC
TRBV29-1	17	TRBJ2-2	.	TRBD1	CSVPREGQGILTGELFF	TGCAGCGTTCCAAGGGAGGGACAGGGAATACTCACCGGGGAGCTGTTTTTT
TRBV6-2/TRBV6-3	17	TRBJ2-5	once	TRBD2	CASSYSSQRGGRETQYF	TGTGCCAGCAGTTACTCGTCCCAGCGGGGGGGCCGGGAGACCCAGTACTTC
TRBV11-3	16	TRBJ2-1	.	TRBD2	CASSPEEREIPNEQFF	TGTGCCAGCAGCCCGGAAGAGCGGGAAATCCCCAATGAGCAGTTCTTC
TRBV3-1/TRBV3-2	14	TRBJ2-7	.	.	CASSPPGPFGEQYF	TGTGCCAGCAGCCCCCCGGGTCCCTTCGGCGAGCAGTACTTC
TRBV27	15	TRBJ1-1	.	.	CASSPGFRENTEAFF	TGTGCCAGCAGTCCCGGGTTTCGGGAGAACACTGAAGCTTTCTTT
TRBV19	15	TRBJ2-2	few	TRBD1	CASTTGQGSYGELFF	TGTGCCAGTACCACGGGACAGGGGTCCTACGGGGAGCTGTTTTTT
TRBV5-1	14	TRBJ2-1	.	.	CASSFYQGLGEQFF	TGCGCCAGCAGCTTTTATCAGGGTTTGGGTGAGCAGTTCTTC
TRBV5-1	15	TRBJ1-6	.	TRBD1	CASSRLGGVESPLHF	TGCGCCAGCAGCCGCCTAGGGGGCGTCGAGTCACCCCTCCACTTT
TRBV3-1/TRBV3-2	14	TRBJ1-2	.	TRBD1	CASSQWTGEEGYTF	TGTGCCAGCAGCCAATGGACAGGGGAAGAGGGCTACACCTTC
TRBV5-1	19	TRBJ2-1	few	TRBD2	CASSPWKSGGGSYYNEQFF	TGCGCCAGCAGCCCCTGGAAGAGCGGGGGGGGATCCTACTACAATGAGCAGTTCTTC
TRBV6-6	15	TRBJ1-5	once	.	CASSYSSRGDQPQHF	TGTGCCAGCAGTTACTCGTCCCGGGGAGATCAGCCCCAGCATTTT
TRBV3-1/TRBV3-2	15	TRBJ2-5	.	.	CASSQSRGPVVPQYF	TGTGCCAGCAGCCAGTCCCGAGGCCCGGTCGTTCCCCAGTACTTC
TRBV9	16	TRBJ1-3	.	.	CASSPLSGFSGNTIYF	TGTGCCAGCAGCCCCCTGTCGGGGTTCTCTGGAAACACCATATATTTT
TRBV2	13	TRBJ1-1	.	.	CASTPLGGTGAFF	TGTGCCAGCACCCCTTTGGGGGGAACGGGAGCTTTCTTT
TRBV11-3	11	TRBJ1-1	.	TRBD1	CASSRDSEAFF	TGTGCCAGCAGCCGGGACAGTGAAGCTTTCTTT
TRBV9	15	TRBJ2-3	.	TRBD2	CASSVRGGNTDTQYF	TGTGCCAGCAGCGTACGGGGAGGGAACACAGATACGCAGTATTTT
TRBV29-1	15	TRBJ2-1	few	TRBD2	CSGLTSGKSYNEQFF	TGCAGCGGACTGACTAGCGGGAAGTCCTACAATGAGCAGTTCTTC
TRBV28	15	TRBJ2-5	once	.	CASSPPTGWSETQYF	TGTGCCAGCTCCCCCCCCACGGGGTGGAGTGAGACCCAGTACTTC
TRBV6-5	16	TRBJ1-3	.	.	CASSSPWDNYANTIYF	TGTGCCAGCAGTTCACCTTGGGACAACTACGCAAACACCATATATTTT
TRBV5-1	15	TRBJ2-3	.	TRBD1	CASSLEGAAGDTQYF	TGCGCCAGCAGCTTGGAGGGGGCCGCGGGAGATACGCAGTATTTT
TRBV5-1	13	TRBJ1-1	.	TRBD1	CASRAGGTTEAFF	TGCGCCAGCAGAGCAGGGGGCACCACTGAAGCTTTCTTT
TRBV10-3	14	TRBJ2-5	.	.	CAISESGGWETQYF	TGTGCCATCAGTGAGTCAGGAGGGTGGGAGACCCAGTACTTC
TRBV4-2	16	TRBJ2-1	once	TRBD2	CASSQWTSGIGNEQFF	TGTGCCAGCAGCCAGTGGACTAGCGGGATTGGAAATGAGCAGTTCTTC
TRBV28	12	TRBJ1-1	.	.	CASSSDMSGAFF	TGTGCCAGCAGTTCGGACATGAGTGGCGCTTTCTTT